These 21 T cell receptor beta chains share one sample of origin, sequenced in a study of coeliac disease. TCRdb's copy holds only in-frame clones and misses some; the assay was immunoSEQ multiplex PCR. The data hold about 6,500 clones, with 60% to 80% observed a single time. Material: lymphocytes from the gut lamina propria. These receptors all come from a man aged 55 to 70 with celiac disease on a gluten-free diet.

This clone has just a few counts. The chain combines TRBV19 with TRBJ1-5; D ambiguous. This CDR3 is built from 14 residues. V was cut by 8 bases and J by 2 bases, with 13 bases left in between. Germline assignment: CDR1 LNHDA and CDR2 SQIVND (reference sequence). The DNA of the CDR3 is TGTGCCAGTTCTAAAGAAGTGGGCAATCAGCCCCAGCATTTT. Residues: CASSKEVGNQPQHF.

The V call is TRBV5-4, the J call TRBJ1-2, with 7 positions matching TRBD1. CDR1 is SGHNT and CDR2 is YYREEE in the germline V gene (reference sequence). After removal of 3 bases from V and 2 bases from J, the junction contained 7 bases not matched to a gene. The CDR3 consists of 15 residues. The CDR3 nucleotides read TGTGCCAGCAGCTCACCGACAGGGACGAACTATGGCTACACCTTC. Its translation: CASSSPTGTNYGYTF.

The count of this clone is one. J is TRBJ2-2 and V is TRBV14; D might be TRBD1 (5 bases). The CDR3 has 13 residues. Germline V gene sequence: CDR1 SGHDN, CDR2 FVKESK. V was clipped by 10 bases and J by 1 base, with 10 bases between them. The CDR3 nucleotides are TGTGCCAACCGCACAGGGAACACCGGGGAGCTGTTTTTT. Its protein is CANRTGNTGELFF.

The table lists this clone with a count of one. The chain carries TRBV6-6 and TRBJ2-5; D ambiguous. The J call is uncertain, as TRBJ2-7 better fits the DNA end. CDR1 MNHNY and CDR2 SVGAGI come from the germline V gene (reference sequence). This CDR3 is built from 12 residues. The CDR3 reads CATTPGAYEQYF. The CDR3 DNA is TGTGCCACTACCCCAGGCGCCTACGAGCAGTACTTC.

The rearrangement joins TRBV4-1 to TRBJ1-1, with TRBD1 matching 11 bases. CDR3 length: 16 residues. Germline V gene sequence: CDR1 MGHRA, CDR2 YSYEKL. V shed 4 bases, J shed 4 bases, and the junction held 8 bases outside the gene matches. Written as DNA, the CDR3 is TGCGCCAGCAGCCGAACTCCGGGACAGGGGGGCACTGAAGCTTTCTTT. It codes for CASSRTPGQGGTEAFF.

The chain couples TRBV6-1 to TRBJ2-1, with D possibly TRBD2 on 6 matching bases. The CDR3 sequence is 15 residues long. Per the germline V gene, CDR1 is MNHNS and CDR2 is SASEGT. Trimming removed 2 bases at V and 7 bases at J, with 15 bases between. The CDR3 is CASSETLGGGNEQFF. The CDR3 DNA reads TGTGCCAGCAGTGAAACTTTGGGTGGGGGGAATGAGCAGTTCTTC.

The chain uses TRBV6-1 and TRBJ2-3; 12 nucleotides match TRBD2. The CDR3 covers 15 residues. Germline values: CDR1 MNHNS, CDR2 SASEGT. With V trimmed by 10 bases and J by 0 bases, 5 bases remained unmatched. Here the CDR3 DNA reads TGTGCCATCGGTGGACTAGCGGGGAGCACAGATACGCAGTATTTT. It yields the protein CAIGGLAGSTDTQYF.

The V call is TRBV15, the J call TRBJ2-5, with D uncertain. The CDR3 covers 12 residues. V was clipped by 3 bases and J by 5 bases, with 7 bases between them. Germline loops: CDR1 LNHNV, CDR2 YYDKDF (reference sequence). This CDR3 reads CATSSSRETQYF. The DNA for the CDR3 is TGTGCCACCAGCAGTAGTCGGGAGACCCAGTACTTC.

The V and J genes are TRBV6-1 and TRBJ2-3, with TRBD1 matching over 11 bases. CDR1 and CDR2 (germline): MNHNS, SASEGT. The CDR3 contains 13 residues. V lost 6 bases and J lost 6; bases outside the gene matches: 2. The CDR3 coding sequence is TGTGCCAGCAGGGACAGGGGGCGTGATACGCAGTATTTT. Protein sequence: CASRDRGRDTQYF.

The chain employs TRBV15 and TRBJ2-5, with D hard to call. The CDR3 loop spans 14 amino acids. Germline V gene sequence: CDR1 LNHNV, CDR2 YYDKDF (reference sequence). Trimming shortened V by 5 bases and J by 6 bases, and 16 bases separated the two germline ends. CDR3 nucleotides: TGTGCCACCAGCGACAAGGCCACAAAAAAGACCCAGTACTTC. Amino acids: CATSDKATKKTQYF.

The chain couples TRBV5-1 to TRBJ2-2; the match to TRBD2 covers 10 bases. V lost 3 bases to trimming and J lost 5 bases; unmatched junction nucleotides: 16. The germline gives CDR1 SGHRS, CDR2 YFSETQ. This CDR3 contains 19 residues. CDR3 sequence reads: CASSSRPVLAGAGTGELFF. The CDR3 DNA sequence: TGCGCCAGCAGCTCCCGACCCGTGCTAGCGGGGGCCGGGACCGGGGAGCTGTTTTTT.

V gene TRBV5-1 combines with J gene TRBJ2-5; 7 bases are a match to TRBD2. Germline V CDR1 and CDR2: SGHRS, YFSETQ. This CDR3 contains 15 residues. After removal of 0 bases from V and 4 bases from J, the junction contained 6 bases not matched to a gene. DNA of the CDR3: TGCGCCAGCAGCTTGGGCAGCGGGGAGGGAGAGACCCAGTACTTC. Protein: CASSLGSGEGETQYF.

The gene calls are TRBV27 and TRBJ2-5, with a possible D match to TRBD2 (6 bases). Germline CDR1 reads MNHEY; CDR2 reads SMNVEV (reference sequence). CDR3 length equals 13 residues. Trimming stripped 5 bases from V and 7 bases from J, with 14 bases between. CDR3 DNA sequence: TGTGCCAGCAGTGCTACTAGCTCCGGGACCCAGTACTTC. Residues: CASSATSSGTQYF.

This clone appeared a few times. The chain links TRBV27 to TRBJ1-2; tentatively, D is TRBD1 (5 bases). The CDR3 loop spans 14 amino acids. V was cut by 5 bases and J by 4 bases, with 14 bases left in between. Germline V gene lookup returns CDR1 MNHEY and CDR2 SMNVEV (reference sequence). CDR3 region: CASSPRTDSYGYTF. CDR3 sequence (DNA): TGTGCCAGCAGTCCAAGAACAGACAGCTATGGCTACACCTTC.

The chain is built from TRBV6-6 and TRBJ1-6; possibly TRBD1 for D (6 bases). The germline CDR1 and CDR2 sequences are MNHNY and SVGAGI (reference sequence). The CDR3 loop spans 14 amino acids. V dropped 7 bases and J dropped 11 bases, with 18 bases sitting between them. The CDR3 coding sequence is TGTGCCAGCATAAAAAACAGGGAACGGACACCCCTCCACTTT. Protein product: CASIKNRERTPLHF.

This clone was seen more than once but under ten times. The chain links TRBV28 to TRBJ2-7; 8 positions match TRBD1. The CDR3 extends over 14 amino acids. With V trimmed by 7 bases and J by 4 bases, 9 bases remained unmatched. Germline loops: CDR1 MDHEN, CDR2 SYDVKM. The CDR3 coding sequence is TGTGCCAGCATGACAGGGGTTTTGGAGTACGAGCAGTACTTC. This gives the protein CASMTGVLEYEQYF.

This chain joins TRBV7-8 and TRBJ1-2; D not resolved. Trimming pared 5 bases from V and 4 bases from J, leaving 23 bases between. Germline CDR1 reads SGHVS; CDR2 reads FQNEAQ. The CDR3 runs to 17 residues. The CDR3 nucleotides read TGTGCCAGCAGCGTGAAGCCGTTTCCCCGAAATACCTATGGCTACACCTTC. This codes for CASSVKPFPRNTYGYTF.

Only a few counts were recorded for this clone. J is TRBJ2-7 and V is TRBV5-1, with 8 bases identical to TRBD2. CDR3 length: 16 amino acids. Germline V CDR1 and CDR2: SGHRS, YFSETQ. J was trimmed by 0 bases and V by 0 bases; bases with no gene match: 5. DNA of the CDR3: TGCGCCAGCAGCTTGGGGCCGGGGGGGAGCTCCTACGAGCAGTACTTC. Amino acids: CASSLGPGGSSYEQYF.

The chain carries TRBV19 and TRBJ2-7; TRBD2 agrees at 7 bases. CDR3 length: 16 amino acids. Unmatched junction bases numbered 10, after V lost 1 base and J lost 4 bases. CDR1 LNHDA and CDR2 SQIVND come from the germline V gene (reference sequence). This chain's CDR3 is CASSIVGTTSRYEQYF. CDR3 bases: TGTGCCAGTAGTATAGTAGGGACTACGAGCAGATACGAGCAGTACTTC.

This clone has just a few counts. CDR3 amino acids: CASSPLQGPRYGYTF. The CDR3 nucleotides are TGTGCCAGCAGCCCTCTACAGGGGCCGAGGTATGGCTACACCTTC. J is TRBJ1-2 and V is TRBV7-9; 7 positions match TRBD1. The CDR3 runs to 15 residues. CDR1 and CDR2 from the germline V gene are SEHNR and FQNEAQ (reference sequence). V trimming: 5 bases; J trimming: 5 bases; junction bases outside the gene matches: 11. Drawing the rest from reference TRBV7-9 and TRBJ1-2, the complete variable domain is DTGVSQNPRHKITKRGQNVTFRCDPISEHNRLYWYRQTLGQGPEFLTYFQNEAQLEKSRLLSDRFSAERPKGSFSTLEIQRTEQGDSAMYLCASSPLQGPRYGYTFGSGTRLTVV.

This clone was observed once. CDR3 in DNA: TGTGCCAGCAGAGGAAGACAGGGTGGTCAGCCCCAGCATTTT. It yields the protein CASRGRQGGQPQHF. The chain links TRBV6-1 to TRBJ1-5, with 7 bases that match TRBD1. This CDR3 contains 14 residues. Germline-derived CDR1 and CDR2 are MNHNS and SASEGT. Trimming at V came to 6 bases and at J to 6 bases, leaving 8 bases not matched to a gene.